This paragraph covers one T cell receptor (beta chain) sequence. A single count supports this clonotype. The antigen it recognizes is unknown. Qualities for individual bases were not recorded, and no much larger clone is one base off. A lone read offers only weak evidence. This sample is part of a study of CD8 T cells in Susac syndrome (dated by TCRdb to the late 2010s). Regarding the complete study: Among the Susac syndrome patients who were sequenced, clinically active disease was present in about 6 and clinical remission was observed in roughly eight. At blood withdrawal, Susac syndrome patients were therapy-naive, treated with corticosteroids (with IVIg additionally given to some), or treated with IVIg alone. Repertoire sequencing was used to test whether CD8+ T cell activation and differentiation in Susac syndrome was antigen driven. CD8+ T cell repertoire clonality was compared between about 12 healthy donors, some 14 Susac syndrome patients and around 15 multiple sclerosis patients. The investigation overall reported the following: CD8+ repertoires in Susac syndrome showed clonal expansion, which was highest in CD8+ TEMRA cells and was greater in clinically active patients than in remitting patients. In the total CD8+ and CD8+ TEMRA repertoires, approximately 17 and five Susac-specific public clones, respectively, were identified. The TCR sequencing and HLA analysis was acknowledged to have included a relatively small number of individuals.

High-throughput TCR beta sequencing profiled peripheral blood CD8+ and CD4+ T cells from healthy donors, Susac syndrome patients and multiple sclerosis patients. The Susac syndrome patients fulfilled recently defined diagnostic criteria for either definite or probable disease. CD8+ TEMRA cells were enriched by FACS, while bulk CD8+ and CD4+ T cells were purified by magnetic negative isolation. Blood was collected in EDTA tubes and processed within 24 hours, with PBMCs isolated through density gradient centrifugation. PBMCs intended for TCR sequencing were cryopreserved in liquid nitrogen and thawed later in a water bath at 37 degrees C. The sorted or isolated CD4+, CD8+ and CD8+ TEMRA cells reached a purity of at least 90%. RNA was extracted using the RNeasy kit, and roughly 0.5 to 1 ug of the RNA was reverse transcribed with random hexamers. The immunoSEQ multiplex PCR assay, which covers 54 Vbeta and 13 Jbeta segments, was used to amplify TCR beta CDR3 regions. PCR amplification bias was corrected using a synthetic template baseline for primer optimization and computational correction. Under the source paper's analysis protocol: Reads were annotated to V, D and J genes according to IMGT and were analyzed with immunoSEQ Analyzer, with only productive sequences retained. To calculate clonality, Shannon entropy was normalized by log2 of the number of productive unique sequences and then subtracted from one. For each patient and control, public and private clones were evaluated within the 100 most prevalent clones. A clone was defined as Susac-specific if it was absent from the healthy and MS cohorts, from approximately 980 published viral clones and from other ImmuneACCESS disease sequences. Using fastp trimming at Q25 and MiXCR clonotype assembly, TCRdb reanalyzed the public sequencing data and kept in-frame beta chains. Every entry covers one CDR3 protein and lists the most common genes and DNA from its rows. These V and J calls are TCRdb output, not the study's own analysis. The sample data list approximately 49,000 distinct CDR3 sequences, and approximately 95% of these were observed just once. The ten largest clones add up to roughly 0.8% of the sample.

V and J lose 3 bases and 0 bases, and a span of 9 bases separates them. The CDR3 runs 14 residues from the cysteine to the phenylalanine. Only the CDR3 DNA is retained, 42 bases long and in frame from the first base. CDR1 and CDR2 (DFQATT, SNEGSKA) derive from the germline V gene (reference sequence). The clonotype comes from a human donor with Susac syndrome. The material sequenced was CD8+ T cells from PBMCs. The receptor chain draws on TRBV20-1 and TRBJ2-1, with the D gene too uncertain to name. The CDR3 sequence is CSASDQSSYNEQFF. The DNA sequence reads TGCAGTGCTAGCGACCAAAGCTCCTACAATGAGCAGTTCTTC.